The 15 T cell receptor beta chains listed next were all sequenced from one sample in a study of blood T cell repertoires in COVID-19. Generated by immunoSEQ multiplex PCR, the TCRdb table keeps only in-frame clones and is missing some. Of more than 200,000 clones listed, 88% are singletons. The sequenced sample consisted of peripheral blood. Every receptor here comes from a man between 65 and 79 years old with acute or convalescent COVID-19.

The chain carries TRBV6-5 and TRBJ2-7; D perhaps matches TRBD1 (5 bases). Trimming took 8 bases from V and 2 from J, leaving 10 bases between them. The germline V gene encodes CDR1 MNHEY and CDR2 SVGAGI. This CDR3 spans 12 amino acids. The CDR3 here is CASFGHAYEQYF. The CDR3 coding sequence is TGTGCCAGCTTTGGACATGCCTACGAGCAGTACTTC.

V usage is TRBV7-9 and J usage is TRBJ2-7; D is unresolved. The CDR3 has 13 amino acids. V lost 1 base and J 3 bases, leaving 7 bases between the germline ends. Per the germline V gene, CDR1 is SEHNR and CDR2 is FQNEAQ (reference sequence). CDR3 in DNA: TGTGCCAGCAGCTTAGATTTTATCTACGAGCAGTACTTC. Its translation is CASSLDFIYEQYF.

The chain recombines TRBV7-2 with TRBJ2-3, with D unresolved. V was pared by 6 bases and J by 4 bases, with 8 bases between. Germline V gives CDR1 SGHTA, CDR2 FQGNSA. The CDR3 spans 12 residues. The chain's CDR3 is CASSTGADTQYF. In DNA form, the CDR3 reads TGTGCCAGCAGTACCGGAGCAGATACGCAGTATTTT.

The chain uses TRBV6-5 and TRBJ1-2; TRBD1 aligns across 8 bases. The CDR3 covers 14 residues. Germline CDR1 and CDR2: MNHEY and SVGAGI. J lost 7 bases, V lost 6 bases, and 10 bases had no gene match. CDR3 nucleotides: TGTGCCAGCAGGGAGACAGGGGAGTATCGTGGCTACACCTTC. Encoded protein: CASRETGEYRGYTF.

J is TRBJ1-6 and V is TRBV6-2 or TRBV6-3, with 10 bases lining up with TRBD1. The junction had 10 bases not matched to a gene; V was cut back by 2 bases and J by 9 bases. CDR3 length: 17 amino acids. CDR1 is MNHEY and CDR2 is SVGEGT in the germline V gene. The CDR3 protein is CASSYPGPGQGSSPLHF. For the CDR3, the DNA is TGTGCCAGCAGTTACCCAGGCCCGGGACAGGGGAGTTCACCCCTCCACTTT.

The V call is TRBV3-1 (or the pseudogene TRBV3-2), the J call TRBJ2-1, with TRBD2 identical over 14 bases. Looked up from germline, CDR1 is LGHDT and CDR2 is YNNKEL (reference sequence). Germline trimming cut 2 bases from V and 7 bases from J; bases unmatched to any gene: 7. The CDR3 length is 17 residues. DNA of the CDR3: TGTGCCAGCAGCCAACGCCGGACTAGCGGGAGGAGGAATGAGCAGTTCTTC. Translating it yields CASSQRRTSGRRNEQFF.

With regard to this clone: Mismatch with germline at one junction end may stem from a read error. CDR3 DNA sequence: TGCGCCAGCAGCCGTGGGGGGACAGGGATGTCTAACTATGTCTACACCTTC. Its protein is CASSRGGTGMSNYVYTF. The chain joins TRBV5-1 to TRBJ1-2; TRBD1 matches 9 bases. In germline, CDR1 is SGHRS, CDR2 YFSETQ. The CDR3 is made up of 17 amino acids. The entire variable domain, with the rest obtained from reference TRBV5-1 and TRBJ1-2, is as follows: KAGVTQTPRYLIKTRGQQVTLSCSPISGHRSVSWYQQTPGQGLQFLFEYFSETQRNKGNFPGRFSGRQFSNSRSEMNVSTLELGDSALYLCASSRGGTGMSNYVYTFGSGTRLTVV.

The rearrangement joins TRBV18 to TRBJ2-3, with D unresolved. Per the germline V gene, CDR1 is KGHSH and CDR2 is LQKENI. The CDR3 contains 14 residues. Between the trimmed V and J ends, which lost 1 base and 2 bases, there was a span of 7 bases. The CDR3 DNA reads TGTGCCAGCTCACCACGACTGAACACAGATACGCAGTATTTT. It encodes CASSPRLNTDTQYF. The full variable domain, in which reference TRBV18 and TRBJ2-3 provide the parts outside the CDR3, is NAGVMQNPRHLVRRRGQEARLRCSPMKGHSHVYWYRQLPEEGLKFMVYLQKENIIDESGMPKERFSAEFPKEGPSILRIQQVVRGDSAAYFCASSPRLNTDTQYFGPGTRLTVL.

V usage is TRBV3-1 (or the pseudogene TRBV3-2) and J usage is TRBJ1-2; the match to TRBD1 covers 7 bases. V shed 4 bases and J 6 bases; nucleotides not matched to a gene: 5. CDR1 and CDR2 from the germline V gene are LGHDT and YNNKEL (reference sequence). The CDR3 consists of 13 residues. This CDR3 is CASSRGQTNGYTF. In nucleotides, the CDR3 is TGTGCCAGCAGCCGGGGACAGACAAATGGCTACACCTTC.

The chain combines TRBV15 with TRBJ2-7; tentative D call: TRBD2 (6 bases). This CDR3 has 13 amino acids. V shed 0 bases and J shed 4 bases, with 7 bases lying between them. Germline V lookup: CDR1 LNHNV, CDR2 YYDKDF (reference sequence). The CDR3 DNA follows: TGTGCCACCAGCAGAGATCGGGAGTACGAGCAGTACTTC. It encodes CATSRDREYEQYF.

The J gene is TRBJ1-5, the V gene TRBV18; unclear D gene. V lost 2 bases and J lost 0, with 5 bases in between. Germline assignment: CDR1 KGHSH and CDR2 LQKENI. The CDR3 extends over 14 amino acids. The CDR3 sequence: CASSPSSSNQPQHF. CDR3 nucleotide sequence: TGTGCCAGCTCACCATCGAGTAGCAATCAGCCCCAGCATTTT.

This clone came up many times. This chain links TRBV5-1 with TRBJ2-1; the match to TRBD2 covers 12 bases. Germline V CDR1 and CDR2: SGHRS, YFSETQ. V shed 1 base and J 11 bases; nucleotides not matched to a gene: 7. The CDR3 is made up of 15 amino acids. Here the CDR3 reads CASSLTASGRDKQFF. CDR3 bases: TGCGCCAGCAGCTTGACTGCTAGCGGGAGGGATAAGCAGTTCTTC. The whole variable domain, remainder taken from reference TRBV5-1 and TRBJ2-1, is KAGVTQTPRYLIKTRGQQVTLSCSPISGHRSVSWYQQTPGQGLQFLFEYFSETQRNKGNFPGRFSGRQFSNSRSEMNVSTLELGDSALYLCASSLTASGRDKQFFGPGTRLTVL.

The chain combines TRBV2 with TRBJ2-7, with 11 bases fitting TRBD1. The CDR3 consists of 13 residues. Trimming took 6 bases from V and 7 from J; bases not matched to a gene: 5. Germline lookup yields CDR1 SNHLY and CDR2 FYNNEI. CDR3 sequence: CASRGQGAGEQYF. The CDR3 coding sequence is TGTGCCAGCAGAGGACAGGGGGCAGGGGAGCAGTACTTC.

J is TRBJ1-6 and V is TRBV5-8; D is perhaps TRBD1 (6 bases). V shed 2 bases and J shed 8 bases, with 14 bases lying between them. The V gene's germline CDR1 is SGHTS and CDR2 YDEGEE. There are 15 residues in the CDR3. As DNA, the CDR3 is TGTGCCAGCAGCTTTGGCGGACAGACGTATTCACCCCTCCACTTT. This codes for CASSFGGQTYSPLHF.

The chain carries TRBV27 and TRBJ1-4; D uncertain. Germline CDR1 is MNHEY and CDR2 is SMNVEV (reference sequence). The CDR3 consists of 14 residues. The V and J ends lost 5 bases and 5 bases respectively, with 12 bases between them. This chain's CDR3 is CASSPTVWNEKLFF. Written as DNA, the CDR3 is TGTGCCAGCAGTCCAACAGTGTGGAATGAAAAACTGTTTTTT.